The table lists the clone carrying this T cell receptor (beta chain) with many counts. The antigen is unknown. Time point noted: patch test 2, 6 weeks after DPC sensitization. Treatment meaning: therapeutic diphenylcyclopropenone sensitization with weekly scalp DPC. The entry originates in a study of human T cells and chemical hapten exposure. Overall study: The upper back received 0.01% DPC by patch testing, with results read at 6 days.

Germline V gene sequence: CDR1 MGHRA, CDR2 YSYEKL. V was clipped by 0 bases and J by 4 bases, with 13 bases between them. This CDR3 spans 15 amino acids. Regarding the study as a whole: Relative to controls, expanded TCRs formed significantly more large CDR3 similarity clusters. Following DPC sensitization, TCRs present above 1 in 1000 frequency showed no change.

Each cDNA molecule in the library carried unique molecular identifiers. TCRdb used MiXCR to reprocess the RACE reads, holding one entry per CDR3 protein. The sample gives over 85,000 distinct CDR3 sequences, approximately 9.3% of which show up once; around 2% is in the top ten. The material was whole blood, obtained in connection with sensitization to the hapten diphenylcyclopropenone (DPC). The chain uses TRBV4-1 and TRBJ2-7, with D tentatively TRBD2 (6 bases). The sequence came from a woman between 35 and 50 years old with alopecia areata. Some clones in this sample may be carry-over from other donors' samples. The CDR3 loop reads CASSQDRSGGYEQYF. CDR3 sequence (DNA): TGCGCCAGCAGCCAAGATCGGAGCGGAGGGTACGAGCAGTACTTC.